This T cell receptor beta chain is drawn from a study of response to subunit inactivated influenza vaccine. TCRdb itself ran the RT-PCR reads through MiXCR, one entry per CDR3 protein. This table holds hundreds of thousands of distinct CDR3 sequences, more than 15% found once. This clonotype was observed a handful of times. Its antigen is undetermined. In germline, CDR1 is SGHRS, CDR2 YFSETQ. The V gene end was trimmed by 4 bases and the J gene end by 1 base; junction bases not matched to a gene: 6. The CDR3 spans 16 residues. General study results and limits: The authors proposed limited new T cell recruitment per seasonal influenza vaccination.

This sequence was found in a man in his fifties who received an inactivated influenza vaccine. The V call is TRBV5-1, the J call TRBJ2-3, with 10 bases lining up with TRBD2. The source material was PBMCs from blood, sampled roughly 13 days after vaccination. The CDR3 spells CASSGTTSGGTDTQYF. CDR3 coding DNA: TGCGCCAGCAGCGGGACTACTAGCGGGGGCACAGATACGCAGTATTTT.